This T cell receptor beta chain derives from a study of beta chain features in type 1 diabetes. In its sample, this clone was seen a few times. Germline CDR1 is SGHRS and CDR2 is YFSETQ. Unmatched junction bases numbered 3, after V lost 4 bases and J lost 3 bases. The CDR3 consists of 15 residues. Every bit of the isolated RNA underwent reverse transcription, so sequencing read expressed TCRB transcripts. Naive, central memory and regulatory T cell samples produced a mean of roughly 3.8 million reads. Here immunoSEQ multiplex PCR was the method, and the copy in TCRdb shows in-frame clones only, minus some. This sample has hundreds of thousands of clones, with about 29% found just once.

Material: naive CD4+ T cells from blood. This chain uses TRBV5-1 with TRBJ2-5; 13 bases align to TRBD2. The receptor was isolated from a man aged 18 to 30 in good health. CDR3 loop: CASSGLAGAEETQYF. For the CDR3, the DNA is TGCGCCAGCAGCGGACTAGCGGGAGCCGAAGAGACCCAGTACTTC.